This TCR beta chain was sequenced during a study of naive and memory T cell subsets. Study results and caveats: This RNA-based method may be sensitive to activation-related transcript changes.

For this clonotype: Its antigen is not identified. At one boundary the junction diverges from the germline segment, which might be a read error.

RNA was extracted from under 3 ml of whole blood of healthy adults. An oligonucleotide containing a UMI was ligated to the 3' end of TCR cDNA. Unsorted total RNA, about 1 to 1000 ng, was DNase treated before reverse transcription. Germline CDR1 reads SSHAT; CDR2 reads FNYEAQ (reference sequence). The CDR3 has 13 residues. Reverse transcription of blood and skin TCR RNA was primed at alpha and beta constant regions. Ligated cDNA underwent four rounds of PCR with nested alpha and beta constant region primers and SP2. From the 5' RACE reads, TCRdb called clonotypes with MiXCR, one entry per CDR3 protein. The table lists tens of thousands of distinct CDR3 sequences, around a quarter of them singletons.

The sequence was obtained from a female donor in good health. The chain recombines TRBV7-7 with TRBJ2-1; TRBD2 might be the D (5 bases). CDR3 protein: CARSLLFGGEQFF. In DNA, the CDR3 is TGTGCCAGAAGCTTATTATTCGGCGGGGAGCAGTTCTTC.